A selection of T cell receptor beta chains follows, all from one sample in a study of breast tumors, draining lymph nodes, adjacent tissues. TCRdb itself ran the multiplex PCR reads through MiXCR, one entry per CDR3 protein. The sample includes around 230,000 distinct CDR3 sequences, about a third of them seen just once. Input material: axillary lymph node tissue. These receptors originate from a female donor with breast cancer. Some clones in this sample may be carry-over from other donors' samples. Both conserved end residues are part of each CDR3. The order of the fields is CDR3 protein, V gene, J gene.

CASSQEGTSGRVGETQYF,TRBV4-2,TRBJ2-5
CASLQRGNTEAFF,TRBV18,TRBJ1-1
CASSEDSVSQETQHF,TRBV6-4,TRBJ1-5
CAISAKQGYQETQYF,TRBV10-3,TRBJ2-5
CASSTRQGGEQYF,TRBV5-1,TRBJ2-7
CASSPQGIYEQYF,TRBV4-2,TRBJ2-7
CASSLVDVTGELFF,TRBV7-9,TRBJ2-2
CASSEGGPLGKSYEQYF,TRBV6-1,TRBJ2-7
CASGKTGDQPQHF,TRBV12-3/TRBV12-4,TRBJ1-5
CASSLRGSGPTDTQYF,TRBV28,TRBJ2-3
CASSQGLAVSSYNEQFF,TRBV4-1,TRBJ2-1
CASSPRTSGISEQFF,TRBV13,TRBJ2-1
CASALSRASYGYTF,TRBV6-1,TRBJ1-2
CASSLSRNIQYF,TRBV5-6,TRBJ2-4
CASSLGGLGADTQYF,TRBV5-8,TRBJ2-3